This TCR beta chain emerged from a study of response to subunit inactivated influenza vaccine. The sample holds a few counts of this clonotype. The antigen remains undetermined. The study's findings and limits: It was suggested by the authors that few new T cells are recruited by each seasonal influenza vaccination.

V lost 6 bases, J lost 1 base, and 13 bases lay in between. There are 15 residues in the CDR3. Per the germline V gene, CDR1 is MDHEN and CDR2 is SYDVKM. TCRdb reprocessed the RT-PCR reads with MiXCR, giving one entry per CDR3 protein. Among 590,000 or so distinct CDR3 sequences, approximately 15% were seen once, and the ten largest hold 6% to 9.5%. The chain joins TRBV28 to TRBJ1-5, with a possible D match to TRBD1 (6 bases). The input for sequencing was PBMCs from blood, taken 14 to 15 days before vaccination. The TCR sequence derives from a man in his fifties or sixties who received an inactivated influenza vaccine. The CDR3 nucleotides read TGTGCCAGCAGACCACCCAGGGGAAGCAATCAGCCCCAGCATTTT. Its protein is CASRPPRGSNQPQHF.